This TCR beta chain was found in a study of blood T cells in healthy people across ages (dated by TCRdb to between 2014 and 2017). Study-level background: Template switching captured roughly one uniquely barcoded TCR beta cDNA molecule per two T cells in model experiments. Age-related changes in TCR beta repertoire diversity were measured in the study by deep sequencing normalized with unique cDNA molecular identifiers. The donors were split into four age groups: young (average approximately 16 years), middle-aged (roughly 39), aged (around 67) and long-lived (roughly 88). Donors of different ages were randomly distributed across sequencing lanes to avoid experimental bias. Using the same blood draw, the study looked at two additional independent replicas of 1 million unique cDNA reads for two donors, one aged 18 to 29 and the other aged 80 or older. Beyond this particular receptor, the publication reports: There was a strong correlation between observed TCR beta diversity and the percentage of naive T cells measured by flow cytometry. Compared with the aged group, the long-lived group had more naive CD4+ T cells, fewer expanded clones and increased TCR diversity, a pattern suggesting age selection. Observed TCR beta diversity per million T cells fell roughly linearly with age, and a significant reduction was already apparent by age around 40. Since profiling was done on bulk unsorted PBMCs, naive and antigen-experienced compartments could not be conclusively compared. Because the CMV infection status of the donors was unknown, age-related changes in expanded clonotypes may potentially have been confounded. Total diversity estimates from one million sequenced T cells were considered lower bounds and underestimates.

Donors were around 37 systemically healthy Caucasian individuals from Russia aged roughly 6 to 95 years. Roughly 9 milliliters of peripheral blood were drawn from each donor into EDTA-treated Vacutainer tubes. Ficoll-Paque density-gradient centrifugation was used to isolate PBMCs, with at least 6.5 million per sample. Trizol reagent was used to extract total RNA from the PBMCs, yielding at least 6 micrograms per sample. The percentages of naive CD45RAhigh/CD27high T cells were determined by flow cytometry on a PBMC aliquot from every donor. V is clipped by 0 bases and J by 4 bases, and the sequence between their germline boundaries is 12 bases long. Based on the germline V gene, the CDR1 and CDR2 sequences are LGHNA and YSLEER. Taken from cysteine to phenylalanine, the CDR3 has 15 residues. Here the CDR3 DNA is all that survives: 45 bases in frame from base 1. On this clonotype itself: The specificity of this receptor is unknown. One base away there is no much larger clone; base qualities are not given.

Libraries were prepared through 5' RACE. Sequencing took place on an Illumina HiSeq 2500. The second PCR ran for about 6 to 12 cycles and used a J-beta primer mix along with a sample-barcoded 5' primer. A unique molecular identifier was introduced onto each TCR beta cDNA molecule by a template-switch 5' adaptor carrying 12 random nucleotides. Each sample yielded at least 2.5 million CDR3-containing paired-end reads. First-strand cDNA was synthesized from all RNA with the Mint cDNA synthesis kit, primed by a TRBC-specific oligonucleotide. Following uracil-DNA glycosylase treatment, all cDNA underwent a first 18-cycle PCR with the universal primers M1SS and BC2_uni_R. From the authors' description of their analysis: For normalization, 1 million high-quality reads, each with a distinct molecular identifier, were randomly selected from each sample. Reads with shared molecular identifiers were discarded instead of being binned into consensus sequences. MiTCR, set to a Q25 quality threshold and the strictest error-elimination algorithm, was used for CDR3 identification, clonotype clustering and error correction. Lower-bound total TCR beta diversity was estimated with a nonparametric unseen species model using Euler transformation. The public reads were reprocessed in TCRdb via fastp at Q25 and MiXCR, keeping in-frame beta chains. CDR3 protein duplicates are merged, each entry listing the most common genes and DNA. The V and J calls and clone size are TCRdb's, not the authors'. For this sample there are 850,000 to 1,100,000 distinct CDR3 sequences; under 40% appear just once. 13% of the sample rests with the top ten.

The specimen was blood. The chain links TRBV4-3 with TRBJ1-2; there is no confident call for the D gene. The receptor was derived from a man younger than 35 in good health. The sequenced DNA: TGCGCCAGCAGCCAAGAACGGGAGGTGCGCTATGGCTACACCTTC. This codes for CASSQEREVRYGYTF.